This T cell receptor beta chain was found in a study of OX40 agonist ivuxolimab in advanced cancers. For the study at large: At 0.01 to 10 mg/kg, ivuxolimab was administered intravenously to patients every 2 weeks. One hepatocellular carcinoma and a couple of cutaneous melanoma patients partially responded.

General study results and limits: Both CD4+ and CD8+ T cell populations in blood had undergone clonal expansion by week 6 at 0.1 to 3.0 mg/kg.

Sequencing was performed with immunoSEQ multiplex PCR; in TCRdb, only in-frame clones are kept and a portion is missing. The sample lists roughly 48,000 clones, about 87% occurring once. V was clipped by 1 base and J by 3 bases, with 18 bases between them. This CDR3 spans 17 amino acids. Germline CDR1 is SGHDN and CDR2 is FVKESK. Details on this clone: The antigen remains undetermined.

The sample in question was CD4+ or CD8+ T cells sorted from blood, obtained in a trial of the OX40 agonist ivuxolimab. The V and J genes are TRBV14 and TRBJ2-5; D is unresolved. The TCR was taken from an adult with an advanced solid tumor such as melanoma, head and neck, liver or kidney cancer. The CDR3 here is CASSQGTVSPSKETQYF. In nucleotides, the CDR3 is TGTGCCAGCAGCCAAGGGACGGTTTCTCCCTCCAAAGAGACCCAGTACTTC.